The T cell receptor beta chain under discussion was sequenced for a study of T cells in Graves' hyperthyroidism and ophthalmopathy. Turning to the study itself: Peripheral blood was taken when the disease was first diagnosed, before any treatment began.

Looked up from germline, CDR1 is MNHEY and CDR2 is SMNVEV (reference sequence). V was clipped by 8 bases and J by 5 bases, with 18 bases between them. The CDR3 length is 14 residues. In this sample, this clonotype turned up a few times. Subjects with ophthalmopathy showed a Clinical Activity Score no lower than 3, a NOSPECS grade no lower than 4, and a duration shorter than 3 months. TCR beta CDR3 sequences were amplified from RNA transcripts. The HTBI primer set served for first-round RT-PCR of the TCR CDR3. TCRdb re-called the multiplex PCR reads through MiXCR, storing one row per CDR3 protein. The sample lists roughly 280,000 distinct CDR3 sequences; around 15% were seen once.

The chain couples TRBV27 to TRBJ1-1, with D possibly being TRBD1 (6 bases). The sample comprised blood. The clonotype was recovered from a woman aged 55 to 70 with Graves' ophthalmopathy. CDR3 nucleotide sequence: TGTGCCAGCTTTTTCAGGGGCGAGGGGACTGAAGCTTTCTTT. It yields the protein CASFFRGEGTEAFF.